This T cell receptor beta chain emerged from a study of T cells after somatic rescue of genetic block. The junction had 5 bases not matched to a gene; V was cut back by 2 bases and J by 1 base. CDR3 length equals 16 residues. Looked up from germline, CDR1 is SEHNR and CDR2 is FQNEAQ (reference sequence). Generated by immunoSEQ multiplex PCR, the TCRdb table keeps only in-frame clones and is missing some. Among 85,000 to 100,000 clones listed, about 87% were seen once. The clonotype comes from a woman aged 18-29 years. The J gene is TRBJ1-1, the V gene TRBV7-9; 9 positions match TRBD1. The sequencing input was peripheral blood mononuclear cells (PBMCs). CDR3 nucleotide sequence: TGTGCCAGCAGCTTATGGGCGGACAGGGGGAACACTGAAGCTTTCTTT. Amino acids: CASSLWADRGNTEAFF.